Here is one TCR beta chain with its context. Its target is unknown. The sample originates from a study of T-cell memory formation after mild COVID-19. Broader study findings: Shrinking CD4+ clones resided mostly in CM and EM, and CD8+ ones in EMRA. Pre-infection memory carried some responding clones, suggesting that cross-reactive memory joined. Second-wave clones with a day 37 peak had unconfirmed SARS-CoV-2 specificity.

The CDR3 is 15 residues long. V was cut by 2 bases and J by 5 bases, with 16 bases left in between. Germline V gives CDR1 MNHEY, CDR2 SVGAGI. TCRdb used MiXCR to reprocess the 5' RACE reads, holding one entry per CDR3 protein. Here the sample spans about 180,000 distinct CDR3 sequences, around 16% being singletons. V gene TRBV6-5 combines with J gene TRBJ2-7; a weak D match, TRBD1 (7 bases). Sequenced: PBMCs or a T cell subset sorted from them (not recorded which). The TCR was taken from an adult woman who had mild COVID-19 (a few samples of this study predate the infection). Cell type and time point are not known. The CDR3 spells CASSYAPRGDDEQYF. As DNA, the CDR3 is TGTGCCAGCAGTTACGCTCCCAGGGGGGACGACGAGCAGTACTTC.